The entry that follows covers one T cell receptor (beta chain) sequence. Its target is not known. V lost 3 bases to trimming and J lost 4 bases, with 16 bases between them. Looked up from germline, CDR1 is LNHDA and CDR2 is SQIVND (reference sequence). CDR3 length equals 15 residues. The data were taken from a study of T cell responses to AZD1222 COVID-19 vaccine. General study points: Compared with day 0, the breadth and depth of the Spike-specific TCR repertoire rose significantly after two doses of AZD1222.

The method was immunoSEQ multiplex PCR; TCRdb's version includes in-frame clones alone and lacks a portion of them. The table lists some 89,000 clones, about 92% of them singletons. This TCR derives from an adult in good health. The chain links TRBV19 to TRBJ2-7; TRBD1 is a possible D gene (5 bases). Sequencing used peripheral blood, obtained on day 0 of AZD1222 vaccination. DNA of the CDR3: TGTGCCAGTAGTATTTACGGCGGCAGGGTTTACGAGCAGTACTTC. Translation: CASSIYGGRVYEQYF.